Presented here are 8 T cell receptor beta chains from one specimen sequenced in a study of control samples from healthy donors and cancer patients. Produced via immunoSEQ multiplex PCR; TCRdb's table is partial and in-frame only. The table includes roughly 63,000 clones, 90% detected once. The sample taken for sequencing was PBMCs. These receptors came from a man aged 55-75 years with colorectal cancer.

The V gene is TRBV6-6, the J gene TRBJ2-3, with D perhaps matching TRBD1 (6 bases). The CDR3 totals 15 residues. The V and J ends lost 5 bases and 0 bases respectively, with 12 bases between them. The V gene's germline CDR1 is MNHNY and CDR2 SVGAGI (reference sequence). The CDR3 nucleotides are TGTGCCAGCAGTGATGCAGGGGCTAGCACAGATACGCAGTATTTT. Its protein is CASSDAGASTDTQYF.

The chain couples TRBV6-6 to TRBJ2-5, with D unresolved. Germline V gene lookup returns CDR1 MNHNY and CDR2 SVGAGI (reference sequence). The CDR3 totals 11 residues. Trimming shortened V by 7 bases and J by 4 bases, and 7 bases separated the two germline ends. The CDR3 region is CASTLRETQYF. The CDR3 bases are TGTGCCAGCACCCTGCGAGAGACCCAGTACTTC.

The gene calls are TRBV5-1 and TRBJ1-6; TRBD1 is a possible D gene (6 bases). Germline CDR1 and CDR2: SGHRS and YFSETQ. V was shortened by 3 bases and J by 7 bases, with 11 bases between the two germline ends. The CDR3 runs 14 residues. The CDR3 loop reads CASSYHDRNSPLHF. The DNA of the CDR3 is TGCGCCAGCAGCTACCATGACAGGAATTCACCCCTCCACTTT.

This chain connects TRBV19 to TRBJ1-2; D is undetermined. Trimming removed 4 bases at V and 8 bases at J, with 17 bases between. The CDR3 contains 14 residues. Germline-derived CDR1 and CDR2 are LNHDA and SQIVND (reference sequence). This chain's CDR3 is CASSTSGFRGGYTF. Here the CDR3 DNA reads TGTGCCAGTAGTACTAGCGGATTCAGAGGGGGCTACACCTTC.

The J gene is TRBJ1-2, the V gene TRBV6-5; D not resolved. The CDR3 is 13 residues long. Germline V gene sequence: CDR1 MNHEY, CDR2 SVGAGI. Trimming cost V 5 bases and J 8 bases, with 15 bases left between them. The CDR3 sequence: CASSPDRRRGYTF. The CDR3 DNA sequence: TGTGCCAGCAGTCCAGACCGCAGGAGGGGCTACACCTTC.

In DNA, the CDR3 is TGTGCCAGCAGCTTAACGATGAACACTGAAGCTTTCTTT. Translated, it gives CASSLTMNTEAFF. This chain links TRBV7-3 with TRBJ1-1; D is undetermined. Germline V lookup: CDR1 SGHTA, CDR2 FQGTGA. The V end was cut by 0 bases, the J end by 0 bases, with 2 bases between. The CDR3 covers 13 residues.

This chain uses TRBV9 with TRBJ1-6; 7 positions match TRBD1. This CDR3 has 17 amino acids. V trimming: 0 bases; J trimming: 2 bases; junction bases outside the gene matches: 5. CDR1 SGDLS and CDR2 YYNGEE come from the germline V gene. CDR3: CASSVEPGGTYNSPLHF. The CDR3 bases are TGTGCCAGCAGCGTAGAGCCAGGGGGGACCTATAATTCACCCCTCCACTTT.

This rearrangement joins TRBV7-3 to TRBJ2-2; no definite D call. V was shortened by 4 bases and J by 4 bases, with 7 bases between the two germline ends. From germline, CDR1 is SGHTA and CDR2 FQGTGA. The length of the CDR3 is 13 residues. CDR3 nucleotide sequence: TGTGCCAGCAGCTCCTCAAGCACCGGGGAGCTGTTTTTT. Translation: CASSSSSTGELFF.